The clone carrying this TCR beta chain was observed many times. One entry per CDR3 protein results from TCRdb running MiXCR on the 5' RACE reads. The sample holds over 45,000 distinct CDR3 sequences, around 6% seen once. From germline, CDR1 is DFQATT and CDR2 SNEGSKA (reference sequence). This CDR3 region has 13 residues. Trimming shortened V by 0 bases and J by 6 bases, and 8 bases separated the two germline ends. This record belongs to a study of early T cells in non-severe SARS-CoV-2 infection. The sequence was obtained from an adult who was a healthcare worker with PCR-confirmed SARS-CoV-2 infection or an uninfected control (not recorded which). The sample consisted of whole blood. V gene TRBV20-1 combines with J gene TRBJ2-2; D not resolved. CDR3: CSARDGAAGELFF. In DNA, the CDR3 is TGCAGTGCTAGAGATGGAGCCGCCGGGGAGCTGTTTTTT.